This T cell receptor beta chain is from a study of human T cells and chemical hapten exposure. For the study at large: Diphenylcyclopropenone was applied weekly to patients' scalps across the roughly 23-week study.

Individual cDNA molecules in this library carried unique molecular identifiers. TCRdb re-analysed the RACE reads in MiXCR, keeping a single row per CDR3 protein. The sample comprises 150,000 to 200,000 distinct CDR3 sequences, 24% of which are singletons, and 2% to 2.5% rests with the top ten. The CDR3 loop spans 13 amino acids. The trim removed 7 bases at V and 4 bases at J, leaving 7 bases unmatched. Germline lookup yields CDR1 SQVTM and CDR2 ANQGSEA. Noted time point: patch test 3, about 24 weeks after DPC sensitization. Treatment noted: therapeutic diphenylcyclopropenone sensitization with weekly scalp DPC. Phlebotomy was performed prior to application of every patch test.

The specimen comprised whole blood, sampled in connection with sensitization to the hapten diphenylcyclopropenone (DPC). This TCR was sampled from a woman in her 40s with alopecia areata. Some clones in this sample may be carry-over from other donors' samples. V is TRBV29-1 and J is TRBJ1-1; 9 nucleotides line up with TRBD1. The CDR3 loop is CSGHRGLGTEAFF. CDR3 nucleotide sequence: TGCAGCGGCCACAGGGGGCTAGGCACTGAAGCTTTCTTT.